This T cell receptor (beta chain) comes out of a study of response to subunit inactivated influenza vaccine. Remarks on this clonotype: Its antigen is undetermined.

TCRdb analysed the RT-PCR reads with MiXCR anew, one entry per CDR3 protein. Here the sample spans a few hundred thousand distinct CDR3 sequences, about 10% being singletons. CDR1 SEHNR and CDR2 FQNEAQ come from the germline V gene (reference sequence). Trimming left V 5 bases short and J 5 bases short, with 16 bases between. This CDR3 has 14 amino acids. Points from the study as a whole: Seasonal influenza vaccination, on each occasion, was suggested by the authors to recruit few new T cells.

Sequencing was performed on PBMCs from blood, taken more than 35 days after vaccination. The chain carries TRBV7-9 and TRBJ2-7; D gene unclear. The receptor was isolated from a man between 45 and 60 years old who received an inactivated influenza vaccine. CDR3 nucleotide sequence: TGTGCCAGCAGCGATGACCCCACCGGACACGAGCAGTACTTC. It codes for CASSDDPTGHEQYF.